The 22 T cell receptor beta chains below were found in one sample sequenced in a study of Ad26.COV2.S vaccination and SARS-CoV-2 variants. Here immunoSEQ multiplex PCR was the method, and the copy in TCRdb shows in-frame clones only, minus some. The sample carries about 250,000 clones, approximately 89% recorded once. Specified treatment: roughly 19 received Ad26.COV2.S at low or high dose, single or two shots; 5 received placebo; per-sample allocation not given. It was on day 63 after the first vaccine or placebo injection that samples were taken. The sample here was peripheral blood, taken in a trial of Ad26.COV2.S vaccine versus placebo. The receptors were sampled from a person aged 18-60 years who received the Ad26.COV2.S COVID-19 vaccine or a placebo.

The J gene is TRBJ2-7, the V gene TRBV7-2, with 12 bases identical to TRBD1. Losses at the gene ends were 5 bases for V and 6 bases for J; bases not matched to a gene: 8. Germline V lookup: CDR1 SGHTA, CDR2 FQGNSA. This CDR3 contains 15 residues. The CDR3 nucleotides read TGTGCCAGCAGCCAAGGGGGACAGGGGGCCCCCGAGCAGTACTTC. Protein product: CASSQGGQGAPEQYF.

The chain combines TRBV19 with TRBJ2-4, with 7 nucleotides matching TRBD1. Losses at the gene ends were 5 bases for V and 6 bases for J; bases not matched to a gene: 4. This CDR3 contains 13 residues. CDR1 and CDR2 from the germline V gene are LNHDA and SQIVND (reference sequence). This CDR3 reads CASSRDRVNIQYF. DNA of the CDR3: TGTGCCAGTAGTCGAGACAGGGTAAACATTCAGTACTTC.

The chain links TRBV5-1 to TRBJ2-3; 11 nucleotides agree with TRBD1. The CDR3 length is 19 residues. J lost 4 bases, V lost 5 bases, and 18 bases had no gene match. Germline V gene lookup returns CDR1 SGHRS and CDR2 YFSETQ. This chain's CDR3 is CASRLFSLRTGGLADTQYF. CDR3 DNA sequence: TGCGCCAGCAGACTCTTTTCCCTAAGGACAGGGGGCTTAGCAGATACGCAGTATTTT.

The gene calls are TRBV10-3 and TRBJ2-7; 10 bases align to TRBD2. J lost 2 bases, V lost 2 bases, and 6 bases had no gene match. CDR1 is ENHRY, CDR2 SYGVKD, per germline. This CDR3 has 16 residues. This CDR3 reads CAISELAGTSAYEQYF. For the CDR3, the DNA is TGTGCCATCAGTGAGCTGGCCGGGACTAGCGCCTACGAGCAGTACTTC.

The chain carries TRBV28 and TRBJ1-4, with D unclear. V was cut by 5 bases and J by 3 bases, with 19 bases left in between. This CDR3 spans 17 amino acids. Germline lookup yields CDR1 MDHEN and CDR2 SYDVKM. The CDR3 DNA reads as TGTGCCAGCAGTCTCGGACTAGTGGCCGTACCTAATGAAAAACTGTTTTTT. Protein product: CASSLGLVAVPNEKLFF.

For the CDR3, the DNA is TGTGCCAGCAGCCCAAGGTGGAAGGATGAGCAGTTCTTC. Translation: CASSPRWKDEQFF. The chain links TRBV3-1 (or the pseudogene TRBV3-2) to TRBJ2-1; D gene uncertain. Germline V gives CDR1 LGHDT, CDR2 YNNKEL (reference sequence). CDR3 length: 13 residues. Trimming cost V 4 bases and J 8 bases, with 12 bases left between them.

The CDR3 region has the DNA TGTGCCAGCAGTTTGGACAGATCCTACGAGCAGTACTTC. Residues: CASSLDRSYEQYF. The V gene is TRBV7-2, the J gene TRBJ2-7, with D possibly being TRBD1 (6 bases). The CDR3 spans 13 residues. Germline assignment: CDR1 SGHTA and CDR2 FQGNSA. V was pared by 6 bases and J by 1 base, with 10 bases between.

The DNA of the CDR3 is TGTGCCAGTAGATTGGTGCGTCCCGGGGGGTCCTACAATGAGCAGTTCTTC. This codes for CASRLVRPGGSYNEQFF. J is TRBJ2-1 and V is TRBV19, with TRBD2 matching 7 bases. Germline lookup yields CDR1 LNHDA and CDR2 SQIVND (reference sequence). Germline trimming cut 6 bases from V and 1 base from J; bases unmatched to any gene: 12. The CDR3 is 17 amino acids. The full variable domain, rest sourced from reference TRBV19 and TRBJ2-1, is DGGITQSPKYLFRKEGQNVTLSCEQNLNHDAMYWYRQDPGQGLRLIYYSQIVNDFQKGDIAEGYSVSREKKESFPLTVTSAQKNPTAFYLCASRLVRPGGSYNEQFFGPGTRLTVL.

This clone was seen only once. The chain combines TRBV13 with TRBJ2-2, with 15 bases that match TRBD2. The V and J ends lost 5 bases and 5 bases, in that order; junction bases with no gene match: 6. Germline loops: CDR1 PRHDT, CDR2 FYEKMQ (reference sequence). The CDR3 is 17 amino acids. The CDR3 here is CASSRRTSGRVTGELFF. CDR3 coding DNA: TGTGCCAGCAGCCGACGGACTAGCGGGAGGGTTACCGGGGAGCTGTTTTTT.

The chain has TRBV11-3 and TRBJ2-3, with D possibly being TRBD2 (6 bases). This CDR3 has 16 residues. Germline V gene lookup returns CDR1 SGHNT and CDR2 YENEEA. V gave up 1 base and J gave up 0 bases, with 11 bases separating them. CDR3 protein: CASSLGLASSTDTQYF. The CDR3, as DNA: TGTGCCAGCAGCTTAGGTCTAGCGTCTAGCACAGATACGCAGTATTTT. Supplemented by reference TRBV11-3 and TRBJ2-3, the full variable domain reads EAGVVQSPRYKIIEKKQPVAFWCNPISGHNTLYWYLQNLGQGPELLIRYENEEAVDDSQLPKDRFSAERLKGVDSTLKIQPAELGDSAVYLCASSLGLASSTDTQYFGPGTRLTVL.

V gene TRBV30 combines with J gene TRBJ2-5, with 8 nucleotides matching TRBD2. Per the germline V gene, CDR1 is GTSNPN and CDR2 is SVGIG (reference sequence). The length of the CDR3 is 15 residues. The junction had 10 bases not matched to a gene; V was cut back by 3 bases and J by 4 bases. The CDR3 sequence: CAWSEAAGVLETQYF. DNA of the CDR3: TGTGCCTGGAGCGAGGCAGCGGGAGTCCTAGAGACCCAGTACTTC.

The chain employs TRBV5-1 and TRBJ2-3; 14 bases are shared with TRBD2. Germline CDR1 and CDR2: SGHRS and YFSETQ. J was trimmed by 6 bases and V by 4 bases; bases with no gene match: 7. The CDR3 sequence is 16 residues long. CDR3 region: CASSPRTSGRRDTQYF. The CDR3 bases are TGCGCCAGCAGCCCCAGGACTAGCGGGAGGAGGGATACGCAGTATTTT.

J is TRBJ2-3 and V is TRBV5-6; unclear D gene. The CDR3 length is 12 residues. V dropped 6 bases and J dropped 4 bases, with 9 bases sitting between them. Germline lookup yields CDR1 SGHDT and CDR2 YYEEEE. The CDR3 coding sequence is TGTGCCAGCACCCGACAAGCAGATACGCAGTATTTT. This gives the protein CASTRQADTQYF.

V usage is TRBV3-1 (or the pseudogene TRBV3-2) and J usage is TRBJ2-3; D is perhaps TRBD2 (6 bases). The germline V gene has CDR1 LGHDT and CDR2 YNNKEL (reference sequence). The V gene lost 5 bases and the J gene lost 2 bases, with 17 bases spanning the gap. The CDR3 runs to 16 residues. As DNA, the CDR3 is TGTGCCAGCAGCGGCGTAGCGGAGGGGAACACAGATACGCAGTATTTT. It encodes CASSGVAEGNTDTQYF.

This clone has a single count. Written as DNA, the CDR3 is TGTGCCAGCAGCTTAAGGGGACCGGGACCAGATACGCAGTATTTT. This gives the protein CASSLRGPGPDTQYF. This chain connects TRBV7-2 to TRBJ2-3; TRBD1 or TRBD2 may be the D gene (5 bases each). Germline CDR1 is SGHTA and CDR2 is FQGNSA. Trimming removed 2 bases at V and 4 bases at J, with 13 bases between. The CDR3 has 15 amino acids.

The CDR3 reads CASSEKQFLGTEAFF. The CDR3 DNA reads as TGTGCCAGCAGCGAAAAACAATTCCTGGGTACTGAAGCTTTCTTT. The gene calls are TRBV27 and TRBJ1-1; no definite D call. V lost 6 bases to trimming and J lost 5 bases, with 19 bases between them. The germline V gene has CDR1 MNHEY and CDR2 SMNVEV (reference sequence). The CDR3 is 15 amino acids.

The CDR3 DNA sequence: TGTGCCAGCAGCAAAGATTTTGTCGATGAGCAGTTCTTC. Protein sequence: CASSKDFVDEQFF. This chain joins TRBV11-2 and TRBJ2-1; no clear D gene. V lost 5 bases and J 8 bases, leaving 13 bases between the germline ends. CDR3 length equals 13 residues. Germline V gene data show CDR1 as SGHAT and CDR2 as FQNNGV.

This chain links TRBV20-1 with TRBJ2-3; 7 bases map to TRBD2. The germline V gene has CDR1 DFQATT and CDR2 SNEGSKA (reference sequence). The CDR3 extends over 15 amino acids. With V trimmed by 3 bases and J by 2 bases, 8 bases remained unmatched. CDR3 region: CSASTVAGLTDTQYF. CDR3 DNA sequence: TGCAGTGCTAGTACGGTAGCGGGCCTCACAGATACGCAGTATTTT.

This sequence joins TRBV12-5 and TRBJ1-1, with 8 bases fitting TRBD1. Germline loops: CDR1 LGHNT, CDR2 FRNRAP. Germline trimming cut 5 bases from V and 6 bases from J; bases unmatched to any gene: 8. This CDR3 has 14 residues. DNA for the CDR3: TGTGCTAGTGGTCGCCTCGGACAGGGATCTGAAGCTTTCTTT. Protein: CASGRLGQGSEAFF.

V and J are TRBV2 and TRBJ2-2; 8 nucleotides match TRBD2. CDR1 and CDR2 from the germline V gene are SNHLY and FYNNEI. The CDR3 spans 15 residues. The junction had 4 bases not matched to a gene; V was cut back by 4 bases and J by 3 bases. The CDR3 reads CASSVGRAHTGELFF. In DNA form, the CDR3 reads TGTGCCAGCAGTGTCGGGAGGGCCCACACCGGGGAGCTGTTTTTT.

This chain uses TRBV6-5 with TRBJ2-3; D possibly corresponds to TRBD2 (5 bases). The ends were cut back, 6 bases at V and 2 bases at J, with 6 bases in the middle. This CDR3 contains 12 residues. Germline CDR1 MNHEY, CDR2 SVGAGI. CDR3 sequence: CASRDSTDTQYF. The CDR3, as DNA: TGTGCCAGCAGGGACTCCACAGATACGCAGTATTTT.

This chain joins TRBV3-1 (or the pseudogene TRBV3-2) and TRBJ2-2, with 9 bases matching TRBD1. Germline CDR1 reads LGHDT; CDR2 reads YNNKEL (reference sequence). Trimming cost V 4 bases and J 7 bases; bases outside gene matches: 10. CDR3 size: 16 residues. The CDR3 nucleotides are TGTGCCAGCAGCCCCCCCGGGACAGGGAGCGGCGGGGAGCTGTTTTTT. It specifies CASSPPGTGSGGELFF.